This T cell receptor (beta chain) was recorded in a study of regulatory T cells (dated by TCRdb to 2017 to 2018). Study-level background: T-cell receptor beta repertoires of sorted regulatory, conventional CD4+ and CD8+ T cells were compared between CD3G-deficient patients and healthy controls.

For the multiplex PCR, 52 forward TRBV primers and 13 reverse TRBJ primers were used, and amplification bias was corrected with both assay-based and computational methods. Within the immunoSEQ assay, multiplex PCR amplified rearranged TRB loci from genomic DNA. Sequencing of the TRB amplicons was done on an Illumina HiSeq platform. In the source study's methods: Raw sequences were error-filtered and aligned to reference gene sequences by custom algorithms, then analyzed with the immunoSEQ online tools. Productive and nonproductive TRB rearrangement frequencies were evaluated among both unique and total sequences. The likelihood of self-reactivity was estimated by examining two features, hydrophobicity and amino acid composition, of TRB CDR3 positions 6 and 7. Group comparisons used t tests, Mann-Whitney tests or two-way ANOVA run in Prism software. The table was pulled from immuneACCESS by TCRdb, which kept in-frame rearrangements only. Such tables lose some clones; where checked, under half of the loss comes from unresolved V genes, and the rest has no known cause. V and J calls plus clone size are reproduced from that table; the DNA served to infer D and trimming. Recorded for this sample are about 15,000 clones; about 92% of them occurred a single time. More than 25% of the sample is held by the ten biggest clonotypes.

The CDR1 and CDR2 encoded by the germline V gene are MGHDK and SYGVNS. From its cysteine to its phenylalanine, the CDR3 spans 14 amino acids. The read is trimmed to its CDR3 DNA, 42 bases read in frame from base 1. Of note for this clone: This clone's antigen is unknown. The junction shows a germline mismatch at one end, possibly a read error.

All CD3G-deficient patients had evidence of autoimmunity, which was more severe in two of the patients. Patients were tested at ages ranging from 2 to 39 years, and reduced naive and increased memory CD4+ and CD8+ T-cell proportions were found in the patients. Over five individuals with CD3G deficiency were included in the patient group. Patient samples and clinical data were obtained from an international physician network spanning the United States, Europe and Asia. Ficoll density separation was used to isolate peripheral blood mononuclear cells. A FACSAria cell sorter was used to isolate CD3+ CD8+ CD4- T cells. Paper-wide results and their limitations: Repertoires from patients had restricted unique TRB V-J pairs and skewed V and J gene usage, with the strongest effect in regulatory T cells. Compared with control CD8+ cells, CD8+ T cells derived from patients showed a nonsignificant trend toward reduced Shannon entropy.

This TCR was sampled from a person under 35 with CD3G deficiency. Sequencing used CD8+ T cells sorted from blood. This chain is built from TRBV25-1 and TRBJ2-5; no confident D gene assignment can be made. At the DNA level, the sequence is TGTGCCAGCAGTGAAATTTTAAGGGTAGAGGCCCAGTACTTC. Protein translation: CASSEILRVEAQYF.